This TCR beta chain originates from a study of blood T cell repertoires in COVID-19. About the research overall: The United States, Italy and Spain were the sources of the acute and convalescent COVID-19 samples. The cDNA or gDNA used as material had been derived from T cells, B-cell-depleted T cells, or PBMCs.

In the original analysis: Researchers report that nucleated cell counts were estimated from reference gene primer amplification. Clones were read by immunoSEQ multiplex PCR, and TCRdb kept only the in-frame ones, dropping some. That table supplies the V and J calls and clone size; D and trimming were determined from the DNA. Of about 330,000 clones detected, 85% to 90% appear once; the ten largest clones hold under 5%. This clone was observed a few times. Trimming removed 1 base from V and 0 bases from J, with 13 bases in between. Germline assignment: CDR1 SGHVS and CDR2 FNYEAQ. This CDR3 is 17 amino acids long.

The specimen was peripheral blood. This TCR derives from a woman in her forties or fifties with active or convalescent COVID-19. The rearrangement links TRBV7-6 to TRBJ1-3; D not certain. CDR3 sequence: CASSLEIAASSGNTIYF. The CDR3 coding sequence is TGTGCCAGCAGCTTAGAGATCGCGGCGAGCTCTGGAAACACCATATATTTT.